A single sample is the source of the 18 T cell receptor beta chains below, sequenced in a study of CD8+ T cells in alopecia areata. Extraction of RNA preceded its reverse transcription into cDNA, which served as the sequencing template. Here immunoSEQ multiplex PCR was the method, and the copy in TCRdb shows in-frame clones only, minus some. This table has approximately 170,000 clones, approximately 60% appearing once. Treatment reported: oral pan-JAK inhibitor, 5-10 mg twice daily. The sample was CD4+ T cells sorted from blood, taken at week 24, from a patient treated with tofacitinib. These receptors all stem from a human donor with alopecia areata.

This sequence joins TRBV6-5 and TRBJ1-6; the match to TRBD1 covers 9 bases. Trimming cost V 5 bases and J 13 bases; bases outside gene matches: 9. Germline V CDR1 and CDR2: MNHEY, SVGAGI. The CDR3 runs to 14 residues. CDR3 residues: CASSQTGGVYPLHF. In nucleotides, the CDR3 is TGTGCCAGCAGTCAAACAGGGGGCGTGTACCCCCTCCACTTT.

This chain links TRBV6-1 with TRBJ2-5; no clear D. The CDR3 is 13 residues long. In germline, CDR1 is MNHNS, CDR2 SASEGT. The V and J ends lost 0 bases and 7 bases respectively, with 9 bases between them. Written as DNA, the CDR3 is TGTGCCAGCAGTGAAGCCCTATTCGGGACCCAGTACTTC. Translated: CASSEALFGTQYF.

The chain has TRBV30 and TRBJ2-1; 9 bases agree with TRBD2. CDR1 and CDR2 (germline): GTSNPN, SVGIG (reference sequence). This CDR3 region has 14 residues. After removal of 5 bases from V and 15 bases from J, the junction contained 17 bases not matched to a gene. The CDR3 DNA is TGTGCCTGGGGCCGAGTTGCGACTAGCGGCCTCTTGTTCTTC. Its translation: CAWGRVATSGLLFF.

This clone was detected once. This chain connects TRBV4-1 to TRBJ1-2; 10 bases are shared with TRBD1. CDR1 MGHRA and CDR2 YSYEKL come from the germline V gene. J was trimmed by 1 base and V by 2 bases; bases with no gene match: 7. The CDR3 length is 17 residues. This CDR3 is CASSQPGQGINNYGYTF. CDR3 bases: TGCGCCAGCAGCCAACCGGGACAGGGGATTAATAACTATGGCTACACCTTC.

This chain joins TRBV29-1 and TRBJ2-7; either TRBD1 or TRBD2 may fit D (5 bases each). V lost 7 bases, J lost 3 bases, and 16 bases lay in between. The germline V gene has CDR1 SQVTM and CDR2 ANQGSEA. This CDR3 spans 13 amino acids. CDR3 nucleotide sequence: TGCAGCGCTACCCCCCGGGGCTTCTACGAGCAGTACTTC. Translated, it gives CSATPRGFYEQYF.

This clone was seen just once. The CDR3 DNA sequence: TGTGCCTGGACACAGGGTCCGAATCAGCCCCAGCATTTT. This translates into CAWTQGPNQPQHF. The chain joins TRBV30 to TRBJ1-5, with D perhaps TRBD1 (6 bases). CDR1 and CDR2 (germline): GTSNPN, SVGIG (reference sequence). Trimming removed 4 bases at V and 4 bases at J, with 11 bases between. The CDR3 has 13 amino acids.

The V and J genes are TRBV29-1 and TRBJ1-1; tentative D call: TRBD1 (5 bases). The CDR3 sequence is 16 residues long. V was clipped by 3 bases and J by 1 base, with 18 bases between them. Germline CDR1 and CDR2: SQVTM and ANQGSEA. CDR3 region: CSVEKVRAGRNTEAFF. The CDR3, as DNA: TGCAGCGTTGAGAAGGTGAGGGCAGGGAGGAACACTGAAGCTTTCTTT.

V gene TRBV7-2 combines with J gene TRBJ2-3; no clear D. The ends were cut back, 4 bases at V and 11 bases at J, with 13 bases in the middle. CDR1 SGHTA and CDR2 FQGNSA come from the germline V gene. The CDR3 totals 12 residues. DNA of the CDR3: TGTGCCAGCAGCTCCCCTCCGGGCGTGCAGTATTTT. Its translation is CASSSPPGVQYF.

The chain's CDR3 is CASSQEGDRGRTQYF. The CDR3 DNA reads TGCGCCAGCAGCCAAGAGGGGGACAGGGGGCGGACGCAGTATTTT. The rearrangement links TRBV4-1 to TRBJ2-3, with 12 bases that match TRBD1. Germline V gene sequence: CDR1 MGHRA, CDR2 YSYEKL. The CDR3 has 15 amino acids. J gave up 9 bases and V 0 bases, and 4 bases lay outside the gene matches.

Worth noting for this clone: One junction end does not reproduce the germline sequence, and a read error may be involved. The V call is TRBV7-6, the J call TRBJ2-6, with D perhaps matching TRBD1 (5 bases). The germline V gene has CDR1 SGHVS and CDR2 FNYEAQ. The CDR3 extends over 14 amino acids. The CDR3 loop is CASSSSSGANVPTF. CDR3 bases: TGTGCCAGCAGCTCCAGCTCTGGGGCCAACGTCCCGACTTTC.

This chain links TRBV30 with TRBJ1-4, with a possible D match to TRBD1 (6 bases). Trimming took off 2 bases at V and 7 bases at J, with 11 bases between the two ends. Germline V gene lookup returns CDR1 GTSNPN and CDR2 SVGIG (reference sequence). The CDR3 runs 13 residues. CDR3 DNA: TGTGCCTGGAGTAAGGGGGGGAGTGAAAAACTGTTTTTT. Its protein product is CAWSKGGSEKLFF.

This clone was detected a few times. The chain carries TRBV7-9 and TRBJ2-3; 9 bases agree with TRBD1. The CDR3 totals 16 residues. J gave up 0 bases and V 6 bases, and 7 bases lay outside the gene matches. Germline V gene lookup returns CDR1 SEHNR and CDR2 FQNEAQ (reference sequence). DNA of the CDR3: TGTGCCAGCAGATCAAAACAGGGGGCCAGCACAGATACGCAGTATTTT. Translation gives CASRSKQGASTDTQYF.

The chain is built from TRBV5-1 and TRBJ1-2; 7 bases are a match to TRBD1. There are 14 residues in the CDR3. Germline CDR1 is SGHRS and CDR2 is YFSETQ. Germline trimming cut 2 bases from V and 5 bases from J; bases unmatched to any gene: 6. The CDR3 bases are TGCGCCAGCAGCTTACGACAGGGACAATATGGCTACACCTTC. Its protein product is CASSLRQGQYGYTF.

The chain links TRBV5-1 to TRBJ2-7, with D maybe TRBD2 (6 bases). CDR1 SGHRS and CDR2 YFSETQ come from the germline V gene. The CDR3 spans 16 residues. Trimming cost V 4 bases and J 4 bases, with 21 bases left between them. CDR3 coding DNA: TGCGCCAGCAGCCCACAGTGGGCGGGGACCGAGTACGAGCAGTACTTC. Translating it yields CASSPQWAGTEYEQYF.

Details on this clone: At one end the junction does not follow the germline gene, possibly because of a read error. V gene TRBV7-2 combines with J gene TRBJ2-7, with D possibly TRBD1 on 6 matching bases. The V gene's germline CDR1 is SGHTA and CDR2 FQGNSA. CDR3 size: 11 residues. In DNA form, the CDR3 reads TGTGCCAGCAGTCGACAGGACCTCCCAGACTTC. Amino acid sequence: CASSRQDLPDF.

This clone has only a few counts. V usage is TRBV11-2 and J usage is TRBJ2-1; 11 positions match TRBD2. This CDR3 is built from 14 residues. Trimming took 8 bases from V and 3 from J; bases not matched to a gene: 3. CDR1 is SGHAT and CDR2 is FQNNGV in the germline V gene. The DNA of the CDR3 is TGTGCCAGCCAACTAGCGGGGGACTACAATGAGCAGTTCTTC. This encodes CASQLAGDYNEQFF.

This clone has just a few counts. The J gene is TRBJ1-5, the V gene TRBV6-6; D gene ambiguous. The CDR3 has 12 residues. Germline V CDR1 and CDR2: MNHNY, SVGAGI (reference sequence). V gave up 11 bases and J gave up 4 bases, with 12 bases separating them. The CDR3 region has the DNA TGTGCCGTAACAGAGCGAAATCAGCCCCAGCATTTT. Translation gives CAVTERNQPQHF.

The chain employs TRBV29-1 and TRBJ2-1; TRBD2 matches at 8 bases. Germline V CDR1 and CDR2: SQVTM, ANQGSEA. With V trimmed by 2 bases and J by 9 bases, 9 bases remained unmatched. The CDR3 extends over 14 amino acids. The CDR3 loop reads CSVERGGGNAEQFF. In DNA form, the CDR3 reads TGCAGCGTTGAAAGGGGCGGGGGGAACGCTGAGCAGTTCTTC.